What follows describes a single T cell receptor beta chain. TCRdb's table, derived via immunoSEQ multiplex PCR, lists solely in-frame clones and lacks some. This repertoire shows 100,000 to 130,000 clones, 89% found once; its top ten account for roughly 4.9%. This sample was taken from a study of blood T cell repertoires in COVID-19. The CDR3 loop spans 16 amino acids. Per the germline V gene, CDR1 is MGHRA and CDR2 is YSYEKL. The V and J ends lost 1 base and 3 bases respectively, with 15 bases between them. The origin of this receptor is a man in his forties with active or convalescent COVID-19. The chain carries TRBV4-1 and TRBJ2-5; TRBD2 might be the D (6 bases). Source material: peripheral blood. CDR3 sequence: CASSQGPYGGKETQYF. The CDR3 DNA follows: TGCGCCAGCAGCCAAGGTCCCTACGGGGGTAAAGAGACCCAGTACTTC.